The present T cell receptor beta chain was sequenced within a study of CD8+CD57+ T cells in acquired aplastic anemia. At the level of the study: The study obtained an average of roughly 3 ug of DNA from sorted CD4+ and CD8+ cells. Healthy donor CD4+ samples were sequenced to a depth that averaged roughly 10 million reads.

Investigators profiled TCR beta VDJ and CDR3 from genomic DNA template. One entry per CDR3 protein results from TCRdb running MiXCR on the reads. The sample lists roughly 58,000 distinct CDR3 sequences; 55% were seen once. Germline CDR1 SGDLS, CDR2 YYNGEE. The CDR3 runs to 15 residues. Whole-study results and caveats: Fewer than 35 sequences, all CD8+ CDR3, were shared between patients and controls. CD8+ Simpson's diversity did not differ significantly between patients and controls.

On this clonotype itself: What it binds is unknown. This likely comes from a read error, as the CDR3 has no conserved phenylalanine or tryptophan at its end.

Material for sequencing was sorted CD4+, CD8+, or CD8+CD57+ T cells (not recorded which) from PBMCs. V usage is TRBV9 and J usage is TRBJ2-7; 10 bases fit TRBD2. This TCR was recovered from a human donor in good health, serving as a control. The CDR3 is CAGSVGTSDTYEQYS. The CDR3 nucleotides read TGTGCCGGCAGCGTCGGGACTAGCGACACCTACGAGCAGTACTCC.